Below are 29 T cell receptor beta chains sequenced from a single sample in a study of T-cell memory formation after mild COVID-19. TCRdb processed the 5' RACE reads anew with MiXCR; each CDR3 protein has one entry. The sample includes around 100,000 distinct CDR3 sequences, 20% to 25% of them seen just once. Sequencing used PBMCs or a T cell subset sorted from them (not recorded which). Receptors were obtained from a man aged 18 to 29 who had mild COVID-19 (a few samples of this study predate the infection). Cell type and time point are not known.

The CDR3 reads CASSELTDLGSPLHF. Written as DNA, the CDR3 is TGCGCCAGCAGTGAGTTGACTGACCTGGGCTCACCCCTCCACTTT. The rearrangement uses TRBV10-2 and TRBJ1-6, with D uncertain. CDR3 size: 15 residues. Germline loops: CDR1 WSHSY, CDR2 SAAADI. V dropped 1 base and J dropped 10 bases, with 14 bases sitting between them.

V is TRBV9 and J is TRBJ1-6, with 8 bases identical to TRBD1. The CDR3 is 18 amino acids. The V gene's germline CDR1 is SGDLS and CDR2 YYNGEE. J was trimmed by 8 bases and V by 4 bases; bases with no gene match: 17. CDR3 DNA: TGTGCCAGCAGCCCCAGCGTCTACAGACAGGGGACGCATTCACCCCTCCACTTT. Translated: CASSPSVYRQGTHSPLHF.

The chain uses TRBV7-6 and TRBJ2-5, with a tentative D call TRBD2 (7 bases). This CDR3 spans 14 amino acids. Germline V gene sequence: CDR1 SGHVS, CDR2 FNYEAQ. Trimming took off 8 bases at V and 1 base at J, with 14 bases between the two ends. This CDR3 is CASGGGHLQETQYF. Here the CDR3 DNA reads TGTGCCAGCGGGGGGGGACACCTCCAAGAGACCCAGTACTTC.

There are a few counts of this clonotype. This chain connects TRBV7-9 to TRBJ2-3, with 11 bases identical to TRBD2. CDR3 length: 18 amino acids. Looked up from germline, CDR1 is SEHNR and CDR2 is FQNEAQ (reference sequence). V shed 1 base, J shed 2 bases, and the junction held 8 bases outside the gene matches. CDR3 nucleotides: TGTGCCAGCAGCTTAGATATCCTAGCGGGGGGTACCACAGATACGCAGTATTTT. It is translated as CASSLDILAGGTTDTQYF.

This sequence joins TRBV20-1 and TRBJ1-1, with 7 bases aligning to TRBD1. Looked up from germline, CDR1 is DFQATT and CDR2 is SNEGSKA (reference sequence). After removal of 5 bases from V and 0 bases from J, the junction contained 6 bases not matched to a gene. This CDR3 is 14 amino acids long. In DNA, the CDR3 is TGCAGTGCTGGTGGACAGGTTATGAACACTGAAGCTTTCTTT. It is translated as CSAGGQVMNTEAFF.

The chain couples TRBV4-2 to TRBJ1-5; possible D gene TRBD1, 6 bases. CDR1 LGHNA and CDR2 YNFKEQ come from the germline V gene. This CDR3 is 13 amino acids long. Trimming took off 2 bases at V and 7 bases at J, with 9 bases between the two ends. Here the CDR3 DNA reads TGTGCCAGCAGCCAACCGGGGGGCCAGCCCCAGCATTTT. Protein product: CASSQPGGQPQHF.

The genes are TRBV6-2 or TRBV6-3 and TRBJ2-7, with D possibly TRBD1 on 5 matching bases. Germline values: CDR1 MNHEY, CDR2 SVGEGT. The length of the CDR3 is 14 residues. The ends were cut back, 8 bases at V and 6 bases at J, with 20 bases in the middle. The CDR3 sequence: CASRQGRPTGEQYF. DNA of the CDR3: TGTGCCAGCCGTCAGGGAAGACCTACGGGCGAGCAGTACTTC.

A few counts support this clonotype. The V gene is TRBV4-1, the J gene TRBJ1-1, with D maybe TRBD1 (5 bases). The CDR3 is 16 residues long. Per the germline V gene, CDR1 is MGHRA and CDR2 is YSYEKL. With 0 bases removed from V and 3 bases from J, the gap between germline ends came to 14 bases. CDR3 amino acids: CASSQDSPGRDTEAFF. The CDR3 DNA reads TGCGCCAGCAGCCAAGATTCCCCAGGGAGGGACACTGAAGCTTTCTTT.

This clonotype has just a few counts. This sequence joins TRBV10-3 and TRBJ2-3; no clear D gene. Trimming took 4 bases from V and 2 from J, leaving 10 bases between them. Germline CDR1 ENHRY, CDR2 SYGVKD. The CDR3 is 14 amino acids. The CDR3 loop reads CAISGLGFTDTQYF. The CDR3 nucleotides read TGTGCCATCAGTGGTCTGGGTTTCACAGATACGCAGTATTTT.

This chain's CDR3 is CASSDRDRDLGGELFF. Written as DNA, the CDR3 is TGTGCCAGCAGCGACCGGGACAGGGATCTCGGTGGGGAGCTGTTTTTT. The chain links TRBV9 to TRBJ2-2; 9 bases align to TRBD1. The CDR3 extends over 16 amino acids. Germline loops: CDR1 SGDLS, CDR2 YYNGEE. V shed 3 bases, J shed 8 bases, and the junction held 11 bases outside the gene matches.

The chain links TRBV5-1 to TRBJ1-4; 9 bases are shared with TRBD1. Germline V gene sequence: CDR1 SGHRS, CDR2 YFSETQ. This CDR3 is built from 17 residues. The V gene end was trimmed by 0 bases and the J gene end by 8 bases; junction bases not matched to a gene: 11. CDR3 DNA sequence: TGCGCCAGCAGCTTGGTGGGACAGGGTATCCGAAGGGAAAAACTGTTTTTT. Protein product: CASSLVGQGIRREKLFF. Full variable domain (missing parts from reference TRBV5-1 and TRBJ1-4): KAGVTQTPRYLIKTRGQQVTLSCSPISGHRSVSWYQQTPGQGLQFLFEYFSETQRNKGNFPGRFSGRQFSNSRSEMNVSTLELGDSALYLCASSLVGQGIRREKLFFGSGTQLSVL.

This chain links TRBV6-5 with TRBJ2-3; the D gene is possibly TRBD2 (6 bases). This CDR3 is built from 15 residues. The germline gives CDR1 MNHEY, CDR2 SVGAGI. V was pared by 2 bases and J by 0 bases, with 9 bases between. The CDR3 reads CASSYDAGSTDTQYF. Here the CDR3 DNA reads TGTGCCAGCAGTTACGACGCGGGGAGCACAGATACGCAGTATTTT.

A few counts support this clonotype. The V call is TRBV15, the J call TRBJ1-1, with D tentatively TRBD1 (5 bases). The CDR3 contains 18 residues. CDR1 LNHNV and CDR2 YYDKDF come from the germline V gene (reference sequence). The ends were cut back, 1 base at V and 1 base at J, with 19 bases in the middle. In DNA, the CDR3 is TGTGCCACCAGCAGAGTTGGTGTTGGCGGGGACGGGAACACTGAAGCTTTCTTT. This sequence encodes CATSRVGVGGDGNTEAFF.

The rearrangement uses TRBV4-1 and TRBJ1-1; possibly TRBD1 for D (5 bases). Germline-derived CDR1 and CDR2 are MGHRA and YSYEKL. The CDR3 length is 12 residues. Trimming took 3 bases from V and 8 from J, leaving 10 bases between them. For the CDR3, the DNA is TGCGCCAGCAGCCACCAGGGTCAGGAAGCTTTCTTT. Amino acid sequence: CASSHQGQEAFF.

The sample holds a few counts of this clonotype. This sequence joins TRBV6-2 or TRBV6-3 and TRBJ1-2; D call uncertain. V gave up 4 bases and J gave up 1 base, with 13 bases separating them. The germline V gene has CDR1 MNHEY and CDR2 SVGEGT. The CDR3 runs 15 residues. CDR3 sequence: CASSSDGGLNYGYTF. CDR3 in DNA: TGTGCCAGCAGTTCCGACGGTGGACTTAACTATGGCTACACCTTC.

In its sample, this clonotype was seen many times. This chain uses TRBV4-2 with TRBJ2-6; 8 bases agree with TRBD2. The CDR3 spans 16 residues. Germline V lookup: CDR1 LGHNA, CDR2 YNFKEQ. Losses at the gene ends were 0 bases for V and 4 bases for J; bases not matched to a gene: 2. The CDR3 nucleotides are TGTGCCAGCAGCCAAGAAGCGGGGGTCGGGGCCAACGTCCTGACTTTC. Translation: CASSQEAGVGANVLTF.

This chain connects TRBV6-2 or TRBV6-3 to TRBJ2-7; no reliable D call. Germline CDR1 is MNHEY and CDR2 is SVGEGT. V was trimmed by 0 bases and J by 5 bases, leaving 8 bases between them. The CDR3 extends over 13 amino acids. CDR3 sequence: CASSYSLGNEQYV. CDR3 bases: TGTGCCAGCAGTTACTCACTTGGGAACGAGCAGTACGTC.

The chain joins TRBV3-2 to TRBJ1-2. TRBV3-2 corresponds to a pseudogene. The CDR3 length is 17 residues. The CDR3 bases are TGTGCCAGCAGCCCAACTGGTCCCAGTGAGATAAACTATGGCTACACCTTC. It yields the protein CASSPTGPSEINYGYTF.

This clonotype has a handful of counts. This chain connects TRBV27 to TRBJ1-1; TRBD1 is a possible D gene (5 bases). Germline V gives CDR1 MNHEY, CDR2 SMNVEV (reference sequence). The germline V and J ends were trimmed by 2 bases and 2 bases, with 18 bases remaining between them. The CDR3 has 17 amino acids. The CDR3 coding sequence is TGTGCCAGCAGTTTACGGAGGGGCCGACTGCAAAACACTGAAGCTTTCTTT. This codes for CASSLRRGRLQNTEAFF.

The V gene is TRBV12-3 or TRBV12-4, the J gene TRBJ2-1; TRBD2 agrees at 11 bases. This CDR3 spans 16 amino acids. The V and J ends lost 6 bases and 4 bases, in that order; junction bases with no gene match: 8. For the CDR3, the DNA is TGTGCCAGCAGACCAGCTCCTAGCGGGGGGTACAATGAGCAGTTCTTC. Amino acids: CASRPAPSGGYNEQFF.

This clonotype was counted a few times. This chain connects TRBV9 to TRBJ2-3; a possible D gene is TRBD2 (5 bases). From germline, CDR1 is SGDLS and CDR2 YYNGEE. The CDR3 extends over 16 amino acids. Trimming removed 3 bases at V and 1 base at J, with 15 bases between. The CDR3 DNA sequence: TGTGCCAGCAGCGCGGAGGCCTCCACAGGCACAGATACGCAGTATTTT. This gives the protein CASSAEASTGTDTQYF. Full variable domain (missing parts from reference TRBV9 and TRBJ2-3): DSGVTQTPKHLITATGQRVTLRCSPRSGDLSVYWYQQSLDQGLQFLIQYYNGEERAKGNILERFSAQQFPDLHSELNLSSLELGDSALYFCASSAEASTGTDTQYFGPGTRLTVL.

The rearrangement joins TRBV5-1 to TRBJ2-3, with D perhaps assigned TRBD1 or TRBD2 (5 bases each). Between the trimmed V and J ends, which lost 1 base and 2 bases, there was a span of 8 bases. Germline V lookup: CDR1 SGHRS, CDR2 YFSETQ. The CDR3 extends over 14 amino acids. The CDR3 DNA follows: TGCGCCAGCAGCTTGTTCGGGGCCACAGATACGCAGTATTTT. Residues: CASSLFGATDTQYF.

The chain's CDR3 is CASSFSGLGEKLFF. The CDR3 DNA sequence: TGTGCCAGCAGCTTTTCCGGTCTGGGTGAAAAACTGTTTTTT. The chain employs TRBV5-5 and TRBJ1-4; no reliable D call. The germline V gene encodes CDR1 SGHKS and CDR2 YYEKEE (reference sequence). V lost 2 bases to trimming and J lost 7 bases, with 12 bases between them. The CDR3 runs to 14 residues. Variable domain in full (rest from reference TRBV5-5 and TRBJ1-4): DAGVTQSPTHLIKTRGQQVTLRCSPISGHKSVSWYQQVLGQGPQFIFQYYEKEERGRGNFPDRFSARQFPNYSSELNVNALLLGDSALYLCASSFSGLGEKLFFGSGTQLSVL.

At least ten counts were recorded for this clonotype. The rearrangement joins TRBV4-1 to TRBJ2-5; maybe TRBD1 (7 bases). The germline V and J ends were trimmed by 8 bases and 1 base, with 23 bases remaining between them. The CDR3 runs to 17 residues. Germline-derived CDR1 and CDR2 are MGHRA and YSYEKL. The CDR3 reads CASGTLFAGGTQETQYF. As DNA, the CDR3 is TGCGCCAGCGGTACCCTTTTTGCAGGGGGGACCCAAGAGACCCAGTACTTC.

The chain couples TRBV9 to TRBJ2-2, with D possibly TRBD2 on 5 matching bases. The CDR3 contains 16 residues. V was clipped by 2 bases and J by 5 bases, with 16 bases between them. The germline V gene has CDR1 SGDLS and CDR2 YYNGEE. The CDR3, as DNA: TGTGCCAGCAGCGTTCCTGAGGGCGACGAAACCGGGGAGCTGTTTTTT. Protein: CASSVPEGDETGELFF. Combining the CDR3 with reference TRBV9 and TRBJ2-2 gives the whole variable domain DSGVTQTPKHLITATGQRVTLRCSPRSGDLSVYWYQQSLDQGLQFLIQYYNGEERAKGNILERFSAQQFPDLHSELNLSSLELGDSALYFCASSVPEGDETGELFFGEGSRLTVL.

The V and J genes are TRBV9 and TRBJ2-2, with D unresolved. Germline-derived CDR1 and CDR2 are SGDLS and YYNGEE. V lost 2 bases and J lost 7, with 6 bases in between. The CDR3 runs 12 residues. In nucleotides, the CDR3 is TGTGCCAGCAGCGTGACTGGCGGGGAGCTGTTTTTT. This translates into CASSVTGGELFF.

The chain carries TRBV15 and TRBJ1-2; D possibly corresponds to TRBD1 (6 bases). The V end was cut by 0 bases, the J end by 4 bases, with 12 bases between. The V gene's germline CDR1 is LNHNV and CDR2 YYDKDF (reference sequence). The CDR3 sequence is 15 residues long. The CDR3 bases are TGTGCCACCAGCAGAGAGTCAGGGGCAATCTATGGCTACACCTTC. It yields the protein CATSRESGAIYGYTF.

This clonotype was picked up a small number of times. The gene calls are TRBV4-3 and TRBJ2-3; either TRBD1 or TRBD2 may fit D (5 bases each). Between the trimmed V and J ends, which lost 1 base and 6 bases, there was a span of 14 bases. There are 15 residues in the CDR3. The V gene's germline CDR1 is LGHNA and CDR2 YSLEER. The CDR3 here is CASSQGGATGDTQYF. The CDR3 region has the DNA TGCGCCAGCAGCCAAGGAGGGGCCACTGGGGATACGCAGTATTTT.

The rearrangement uses TRBV7-6 and TRBJ2-5, with D hard to call. Trimming removed 3 bases at V and 6 bases at J, with 8 bases between. CDR3 length: 12 amino acids. Per the germline V gene, CDR1 is SGHVS and CDR2 is FNYEAQ. The CDR3 sequence is CASSFQVQTQYF. The CDR3 DNA follows: TGTGCCAGCAGCTTCCAGGTCCAGACCCAGTACTTC.